This TCR beta chain was captured by sequencing in a study of blood T cell repertoires in COVID-19. Study information: Acute-phase and convalescent COVID-19 samples originated in the United States, Italy and Spain.

The CDR3 runs 14 residues. The germline V gene encodes CDR1 MRHNA and CDR2 SNTAGT. The V end was cut by 0 bases, the J end by 12 bases, with 15 bases between. Original analysis: Estimates of nucleated cell counts were drawn from the amplification of reference gene primers. Using immunoSEQ multiplex PCR, the repertoire was profiled, and TCRdb retains in-frame clones only, with some absent. V and J calls and clone size come straight from that table; D and trimming were deduced from the DNA. The profile shows some 240,000 clones, around nine tenths of them singletons. The clonotype comes from a man in his sixties who had recovered from COVID-19. Sequencing used peripheral blood. The chain combines TRBV6-4 with TRBJ2-1, with a weak D call TRBD2 (6 bases). The CDR3 protein is CASSDSRDSGGQFF. CDR3 nucleotides: TGTGCCAGCAGTGACTCCCGGGACTCTGGGGGGCAGTTCTTC.